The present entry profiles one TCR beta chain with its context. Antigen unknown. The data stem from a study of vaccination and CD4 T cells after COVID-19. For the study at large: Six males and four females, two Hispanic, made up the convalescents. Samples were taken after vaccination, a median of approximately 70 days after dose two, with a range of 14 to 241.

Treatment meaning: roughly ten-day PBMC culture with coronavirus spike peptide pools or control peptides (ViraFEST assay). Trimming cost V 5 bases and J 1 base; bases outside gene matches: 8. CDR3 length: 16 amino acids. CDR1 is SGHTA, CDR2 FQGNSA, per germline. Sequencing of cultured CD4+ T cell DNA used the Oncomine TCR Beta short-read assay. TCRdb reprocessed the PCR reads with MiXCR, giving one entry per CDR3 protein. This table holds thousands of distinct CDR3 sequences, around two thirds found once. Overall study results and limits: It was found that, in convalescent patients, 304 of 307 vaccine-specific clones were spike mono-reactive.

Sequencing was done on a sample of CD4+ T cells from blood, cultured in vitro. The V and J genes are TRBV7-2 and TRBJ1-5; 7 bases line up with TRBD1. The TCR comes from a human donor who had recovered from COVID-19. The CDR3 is CASSRQGPGSNQPQHF. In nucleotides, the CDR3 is TGTGCCAGCAGCAGACAGGGACCGGGGAGCAATCAGCCCCAGCATTTT.